This entry features one T cell receptor beta chain sequence. V shed 5 bases and J shed 3 bases, with 18 bases lying between them. CDR3 length: 16 residues. This entry comes from a study of T cells in Graves' hyperthyroidism and ophthalmopathy. Turning to the study itself: Peripheral blood was acquired at first diagnosis, ahead of any therapy whatsoever.

From RNA transcripts, TCR beta CDR3 regions were amplified. HTBI primers drove first-round RT-PCR of the TCR CDR3. Via MiXCR, TCRdb re-called the multiplex PCR reads, giving one row per CDR3 protein. The data contain about 360,000 distinct CDR3 sequences, 20% to 30% of them seen just once; the ten biggest clones take up about 73%. Reasons for excluding patients were uncontrolled infection, other autoimmune disease, pregnancy or lactation. Isolation of PBMCs was performed on 8.5 to 10 ml fresh peripheral blood. The sequenced sample consisted of blood. This sequence was found in a man aged 50 to 60 with Graves' hyperthyroidism. The chain carries TRBV12-3 or TRBV12-4 and TRBJ2-3, with a possible D match to TRBD1 (6 bases). The CDR3 reads CASSALTGSYTDTQYF. The CDR3, as DNA: TGTGCCAGCAGTGCGCTAACAGGGAGTTATACAGATACGCAGTATTTT.